Included here is one T cell receptor (beta chain) sequence, with context. Its antigen remains unidentified. Qualities for individual bases were not recorded, and no much larger clone is one base off. Taken from cysteine to phenylalanine, the CDR3 has 13 residues. This entry keeps only the CDR3 DNA: 39 bases, framed from base 1. The V end loses 6 bases and the J end loses 6 bases, and a stretch of 11 bases separates them. CDR1 and CDR2, per the germline V gene, are MDHEN and SYDVKM. The time point tag for this specimen amounts to: baseline before first vaccination. Vaccinee samples came from UK trials COV001 and COV002, including a single-blind randomized controlled phase 2/3 trial of AZD1222 (ChAdOx1 nCoV-19) in healthy adults. For TCRbeta chain sequencing, PBMC samples from trial participants were taken at day 0 and at day 28 after the second dose. The CDR3 regions of human TCRbeta chains were analyzed by immunosequencing. As for the original processing: Repertoire TCRs were checked for matches against a reference library of SARS-CoV-2-specific TCRs that had been generated using the MIRA antigen-specificity platform. Breadth meant the fraction of unique TCRs that were SARS-CoV-2-associated, whereas depth meant the fraction of total T cells that were SARS-CoV-2-associated. Using the MIRA data, each spike-specific TCR was assigned both to the spike region to which the TCR was reactive and to a CD4 or CD8 class. Log10-transformed breadth and depth values were compared by one-way ANOVA with Sidak's multiple comparisons tests. Held by TCRdb, this immuneACCESS table contains in-frame sequences only and omits some clones. Under half of the omission traces to an unresolved V gene where checked; the cause of the rest is unknown. The V and J calls and clone size were taken over from that table, and D and trimming were inferred from the DNA. Recorded for this sample are approximately 170,000 clones; 85% to 95% of them occurred a single time. Together, the top ten hold less than 5.5% of the sample.

These data are taken from a study of T cell responses to AZD1222 COVID-19 vaccine (dated by TCRdb to the early 2020s). Looking at the study overall: AZD1222 recipients with second doses at about 4 weeks or about 12 weeks were pooled, because spike-specific TCR depth and breadth did not differ between schedules. A total of 233 trial participants underwent TCR sequencing, of whom about 210 had received two doses of AZD1222 and about 25 had received two doses of the MenACWY control vaccine. Trial participants were enrolled into age subgroups of 18-55, 56-69 and 70-plus years, which contained approximately 150, 30 and 60 TCR-sequenced participants, respectively.

What the work shows at the level of the full study, not this receptor alone: Nearly half of unique spike-specific TCRs reportedly recognized epitopes outside regions mutated in the B.1.351 and B.1.1.7 variants. No day 14 peak-response samples were available, so repertoires were characterized only after the peak T cell response. The whole spike protein was spanned by vaccine-associated CD4 TCRs, and dominant responses were seen in regions 160-218 and 743-854. A significant rise in spike-specific TCR breadth and depth was observed after two AZD1222 doses relative to day 0 and relative to MenACWY recipients. Conclusions about previously exposed vaccinees are limited, since just five to seven AZD1222 recipients were seropositive for SARS-CoV-2 at baseline. Participants were mostly white British, with more females than males. The authors suggested clonal diversity may have been underestimated. The 56-69-year group was small, and its depth increase did not reach significance, likely because of low power.

Recombination joined TRBV28 with TRBJ2-2; 5 matching bases give a weak D call of TRBD1. The input for sequencing was peripheral blood, taken on day 0 of AZD1222 vaccination. The clonotype was recovered from an adult in good health. The DNA sequence is as follows: TGTGCCAGCAGCTTAGGGGTTCCCGGGGAGCTGTTTTTT. Its protein product is CASSLGVPGELFF.